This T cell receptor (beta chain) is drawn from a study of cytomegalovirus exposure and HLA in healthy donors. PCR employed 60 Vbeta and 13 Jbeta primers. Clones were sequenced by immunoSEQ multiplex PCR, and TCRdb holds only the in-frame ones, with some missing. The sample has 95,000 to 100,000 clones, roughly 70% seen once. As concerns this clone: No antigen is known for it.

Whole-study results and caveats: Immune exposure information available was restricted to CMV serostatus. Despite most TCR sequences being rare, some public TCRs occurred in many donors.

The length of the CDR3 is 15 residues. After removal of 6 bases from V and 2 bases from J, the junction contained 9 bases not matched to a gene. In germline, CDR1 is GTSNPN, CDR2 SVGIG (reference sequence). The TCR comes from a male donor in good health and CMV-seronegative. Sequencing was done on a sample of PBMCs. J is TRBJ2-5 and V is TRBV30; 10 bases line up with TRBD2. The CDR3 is CACSHGTSVQETQYF. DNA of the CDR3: TGTGCCTGCTCCCACGGGACTAGCGTTCAAGAGACCCAGTACTTC.